The present entry profiles one T cell receptor (beta chain) with its context. The ends were cut back, 0 bases at V and 8 bases at J, with 13 bases in the middle. This CDR3 is 15 amino acids long. Germline V gene data show CDR1 as MNHEY and CDR2 as SVGAGI. This record belongs to a study of cytomegalovirus exposure and HLA in healthy donors. PCR amplification relied on 60 Vbeta primers (plus 13 Jbeta primers). The protocol was immunoSEQ multiplex PCR, while the TCRdb copy is restricted to in-frame clones and leaves out a portion. The sample consists of tens of thousands of clones, 60% to 85% of them appearing once.

Sequences were obtained from PBMCs. This clonotype was sampled from a man aged 25 to 40 in good health and CMV-seropositive. The chain carries TRBV6-5 and TRBJ1-4; D ambiguous. Here the CDR3 reads CASSYSPGLGEKLFF. In DNA, the CDR3 is TGTGCCAGCAGTTACTCCCCTGGCCTAGGAGAAAAACTGTTTTTT.